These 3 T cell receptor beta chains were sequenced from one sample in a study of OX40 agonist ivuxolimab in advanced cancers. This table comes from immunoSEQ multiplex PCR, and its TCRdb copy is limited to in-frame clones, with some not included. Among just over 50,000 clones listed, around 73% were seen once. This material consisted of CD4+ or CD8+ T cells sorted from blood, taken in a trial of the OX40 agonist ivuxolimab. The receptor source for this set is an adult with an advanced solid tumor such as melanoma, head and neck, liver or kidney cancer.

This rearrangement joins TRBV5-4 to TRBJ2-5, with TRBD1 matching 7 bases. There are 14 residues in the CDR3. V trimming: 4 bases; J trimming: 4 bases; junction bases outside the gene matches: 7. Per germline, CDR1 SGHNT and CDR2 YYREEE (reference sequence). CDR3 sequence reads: CASSRQGSVETQYF. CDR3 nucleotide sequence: TGTGCCAGCAGCAGACAGGGTAGCGTAGAGACCCAGTACTTC.

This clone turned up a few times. This chain's CDR3 is CASSLTPQETQYF. The CDR3 nucleotides read TGCGCCAGCAGCTTGACACCCCAAGAGACCCAGTACTTC. V usage is TRBV5-1 and J usage is TRBJ2-5; D uncertain. Deletions cut 1 base from V and 1 base from J, with 5 bases between. This CDR3 region has 13 residues. The germline V gene encodes CDR1 SGHRS and CDR2 YFSETQ.

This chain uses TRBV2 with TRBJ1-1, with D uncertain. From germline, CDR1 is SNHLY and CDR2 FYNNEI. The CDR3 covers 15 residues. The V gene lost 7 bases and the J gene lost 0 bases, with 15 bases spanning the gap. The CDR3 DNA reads TGTGCCAGCACACCCCTTGGCAGGATGAACACTGAAGCTTTCTTT. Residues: CASTPLGRMNTEAFF. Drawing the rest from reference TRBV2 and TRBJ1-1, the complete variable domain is EPEVTQTPSHQVTQMGQEVILRCVPISNHLYFYWYRQILGQKVEFLVSFYNNEISEKSEIFDDQFSVERPDGSNFTLKIRSTKLEDSAMYFCASTPLGRMNTEAFFGQGTRLTVV.